The rows below give T cell receptor beta chains drawn from one sample of a study of beta chain features in type 1 diabetes. Here immunoSEQ multiplex PCR was the method, and the copy in TCRdb shows in-frame clones only, minus some. Of 400,000 to 550,000 clones listed, roughly 10% were seen once; the top ten hold more than 0.045%. The specimen was naive CD4+ T cells from blood. The source is a woman under 30 in good health. CDR3s include the opening cysteine and the closing phenylalanine or tryptophan. The D gene is left open where the match is weak. Not every row has a clone size; where given, it reads once, few, many or a size class.

j_call | clone_size | v_call | d_call | cdr3_nt | cdr3_aa
TRBJ2-5 | . | TRBV10-3 | . | TGTGCCATCAGTGAGACCAACTGGACAGAGGAGGAGACCCAGTACTTC | CAISETNWTEEETQYF
TRBJ1-2 | . | TRBV14 | . | TGTGCCAGCAGCCAGCGTCACTCTGGCTACACCTTC | CASSQRHSGYTF
TRBJ1-1 | . | TRBV9 | . | TGTGCCAGCAGCCCCCGGGGGCTGAACACTGAAGCTTTCTTT | CASSPRGLNTEAFF
TRBJ1-4 | . | TRBV21-1 | . | TGTGCCAGCAGCTCCACCTCCCGAATGACGGCTAATGAAAAACTGTTTTTT | CASSSTSRMTANEKLFF
TRBJ2-1 | . | TRBV15 | . | TGTGCCACCAGCAGAGTCGACCCCTACAATGAGCAGTTCTTC | CATSRVDPYNEQFF
TRBJ2-3 | . | TRBV7-2 | . | TGTGCCAGCAGCGCCGAGAGGACAGATACGCAGTATTTT | CASSAERTDTQYF
TRBJ2-1 | once | TRBV7-3 | TRBD2 | TGTGCCAGCAGCTCACCCCAACTAGCGGGGGCCGTGGGAGGAGGTGAGCAGTTCTTC | CASSSPQLAGAVGGGEQFF
TRBJ2-1 | . | TRBV2 | TRBD2 | TGTGCCAGCAGACGGGACTATCGGAATGAGCAGTTCTTC | CASRRDYRNEQFF
TRBJ2-5 | . | TRBV2 | TRBD1 | TGTGCCAGCACTCGACCGGGACAGAGGTTTAGTACAAAGACCCAGTACTTC | CASTRPGQRFSTKTQYF
TRBJ2-3 | . | TRBV9 | TRBD2 | TGTGCCAGCAGCGTTGGGGCGGGAGGGAGCACAGATACGCAGTATTTT | CASSVGAGGSTDTQYF
TRBJ2-3 | few | TRBV7-3 | . | TGTGCCAGCAGCTTAGGATCTCCAAGTGGTACAGATACGCAGTATTTT | CASSLGSPSGTDTQYF
TRBJ2-2 | . | TRBV19 | . | TGTGCCAGTAAGGCGGGTACAAACACCGGGGAGCTGTTTTTT | CASKAGTNTGELFF
TRBJ1-2 | many | TRBV30 | . | TGTGCCTGGAGCTTGACGGTCTATGGCTACACCTTC | CAWSLTVYGYTF
TRBJ1-2 | . | TRBV5-4 | . | TGTGCCAGCAGCTTGACAGGGCAAACGATCTATGGCTACACCTTC | CASSLTGQTIYGYTF
TRBJ2-1 | . | TRBV7-3 | . | TGTGCCAGCAGCTTAGAAGCGTCGTCCTACAATGAGCAGTTCTTC | CASSLEASSYNEQFF
TRBJ2-1 | . | TRBV28 | . | TGTGCCAGCAGTTTAGGTGGCTACGCAAGCAATGAGCAGTTCTTC | CASSLGGYASNEQFF
TRBJ2-5 | . | TRBV7-3 | . | TGTGCCAGCAGTCAGCTGGGCAGGGTGCGGGAGACCCAGTACTTC | CASSQLGRVRETQYF
TRBJ1-4 | . | TRBV9 | . | TGTGCCAGCAGCGAAAATGTCGGTGAAAAACTGTTTTTT | CASSENVGEKLFF
TRBJ2-2 | few | TRBV30 | TRBD1 | TGTGCCAGACAGGGTTTTAACACCGGGGAGCTGTTTTTT | CARQGFNTGELFF
TRBJ2-5 | . | TRBV25-1 | . | TGTGCCAGCAGTGAGTGGGGACTCCCGGAGACCCAGTACTTC | CASSEWGLPETQYF
TRBJ1-3 | . | TRBV28 | . | TGTGCCAGCAGTTTAGTGCCTGGAAACACCATATATTTT | CASSLVPGNTIYF
TRBJ1-2 | few | TRBV9 | . | TGTGCCAGCAGCGTAGCTCTGAACCGAGCTAACTATGGCTACACCTTC | CASSVALNRANYGYTF
TRBJ1-1 | . | TRBV27 | . | TGTGCCAGCAGTGTTGGGGCAGTCACTGAAGCTTTCTTT | CASSVGAVTEAFF
TRBJ1-2 | . | TRBV14 | . | TGTGCCAGCAGCCAAGATTGGAGGGGCTACACCTTC | CASSQDWRGYTF
TRBJ2-3 | . | TRBV11-3 | TRBD1 | TGTGCCAGCAGCTTATCCCTTCCGGGACAGGGGAACACAGATACGCAGTATTTT | CASSLSLPGQGNTDTQYF
TRBJ1-2 | . | TRBV14 | . | TGTGCCAGCAGCTCGCAAGGACTGGTTAACTATGGCTACACCTTC | CASSSQGLVNYGYTF
TRBJ2-3 | few | TRBV6-5 | TRBD1 | TGTGCCAGCAGTTACGCCAGGGGGCCAGATACGCAGTATTTT | CASSYARGPDTQYF
TRBJ1-2 | . | TRBV29-1 | TRBD1 | TGCAGCATCCTCCATGGGACAGGGGAATTTGGCTACACCTTC | CSILHGTGEFGYTF
TRBJ1-5 | few | TRBV7-2 | . | TGTGCCAGCAGCCCCCAGGGAAATCAGCCCCAGCATTTT | CASSPQGNQPQHF
TRBJ2-7 | few | TRBV7-9 | TRBD2 | TGTGCCAGCAGCTCACTAGCGGGAGCCTTCTACGAGCAGTACTTC | CASSSLAGAFYEQYF
TRBJ1-2 | . | TRBV7-8 | . | TGTGCCAGCAGTTCAGGGGTGAGAGGCTACACCTTC | CASSSGVRGYTF
TRBJ1-2 | . | TRBV4-2 | TRBD1 | TGTGCCAGCAGCCCGAGGGGACAGACCTATGGCTACACCTTC | CASSPRGQTYGYTF
TRBJ2-1 | few | TRBV20-1 | . | TGCAGTGCGGAGGGGCCGAATGAGCAGTTCTTC | CSAEGPNEQFF
TRBJ1-2 | few | TRBV9 | . | TGTGCCAGCAGCGTAGAGTCAGGGCCATATAACTATGGCTACACCTTC | CASSVESGPYNYGYTF
TRBJ2-5 | . | TRBV5-1 | . | TGCGCCAGCAGCCCATATTATATGGGGAGCGGCCAAGAGACCCAGTACTTC | CASSPYYMGSGQETQYF
TRBJ1-1 | few | TRBV7-6 | TRBD1 | TGTGCCAGCAGCGCAAGGACAGGACTGGCGGCTGAAGCTTTCTTT | CASSARTGLAAEAFF
TRBJ1-2 | . | TRBV15 | . | TGTGCCACCAGCAGAAGGGTGGACCCCTATGGCTACACCTTC | CATSRRVDPYGYTF
TRBJ1-5 | few | TRBV9 | . | TGTGCCAGCAGCGTAACGACCGGTACGCCCCAGCATTTT | CASSVTTGTPQHF
TRBJ1-1 | . | TRBV5-1 | . | TGCGCCAGCAGTTTCGGAGTGGTTCCGGGACACAGGGACGAAGCTTTCTTT | CASSFGVVPGHRDEAFF
TRBJ2-7 | . | TRBV2 | . | TGTGCCAGCATTCGGGACTTGAGCTCCTACGAGCAGTACTTC | CASIRDLSSYEQYF
TRBJ2-7 | . | TRBV18 | . | TGTGCCAGCTCACCTGGGGGTACCTACGAGCAGTACTTC | CASSPGGTYEQYF
TRBJ2-1 | . | TRBV29-1 | TRBD2 | TGCAGCGTTGAATCGGCTAGCGGTCGCCACAATGAGCAGTTCTTC | CSVESASGRHNEQFF
TRBJ2-1 | . | TRBV5-4 | TRBD1 | TGTGCCAGCAGCTGGGGACAGAATTCCTACAATGAGCAGTTCTTC | CASSWGQNSYNEQFF
TRBJ1-1 | few | TRBV7-2 | . | TGTGCCAGCAGCTTAGCGTTAGGCCCTGAAGCTTTCTTT | CASSLALGPEAFF
TRBJ1-3 | . | TRBV7-9 | . | TGTGCCAGCAGCCCAGCTTCGGTCCTCTCTGGAAACACCATATATTTT | CASSPASVLSGNTIYF
TRBJ2-4 | few | TRBV2 | TRBD1 | TGTGCCAGCAGAGTTCCTACAGGGGTTTGGTACTTC | CASRVPTGVWYF
TRBJ2-1 | . | TRBV7-9 | . | TGTGCCAGCAGCTTAGGAAGTCGGGCAGGGGTAAGGGTTGAGCAGTTCTTC | CASSLGSRAGVRVEQFF
TRBJ2-3 | many | TRBV10-3 | TRBD2 | TGTGCCATCGGGACTAGCGGAGATACGCAGTATTTT | CAIGTSGDTQYF
TRBJ1-2 | few | TRBV9 | . | TGTGCCAGCAGCGTAGTATCCAGGGTGAATGGCTACACCTTC | CASSVVSRVNGYTF
TRBJ2-1 | . | TRBV19 | TRBD2 | TGTGCCAGTAGTCCTCGAAGGACTAGCCGGAATGAGCAGTTCTTC | CASSPRRTSRNEQFF